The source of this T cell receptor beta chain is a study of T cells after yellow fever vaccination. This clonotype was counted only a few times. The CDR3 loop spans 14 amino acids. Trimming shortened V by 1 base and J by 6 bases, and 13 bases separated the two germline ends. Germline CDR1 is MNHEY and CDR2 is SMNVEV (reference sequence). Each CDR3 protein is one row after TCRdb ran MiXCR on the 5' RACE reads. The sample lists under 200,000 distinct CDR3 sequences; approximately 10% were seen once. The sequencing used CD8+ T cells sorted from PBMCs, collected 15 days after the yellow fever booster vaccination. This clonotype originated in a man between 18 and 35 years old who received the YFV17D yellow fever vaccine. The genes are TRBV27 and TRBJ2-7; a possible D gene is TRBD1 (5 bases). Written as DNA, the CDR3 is TGTGCCAGCAGTTTATTGGGGAAAGGGGCCGAGCAGTACTTC. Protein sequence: CASSLLGKGAEQYF.